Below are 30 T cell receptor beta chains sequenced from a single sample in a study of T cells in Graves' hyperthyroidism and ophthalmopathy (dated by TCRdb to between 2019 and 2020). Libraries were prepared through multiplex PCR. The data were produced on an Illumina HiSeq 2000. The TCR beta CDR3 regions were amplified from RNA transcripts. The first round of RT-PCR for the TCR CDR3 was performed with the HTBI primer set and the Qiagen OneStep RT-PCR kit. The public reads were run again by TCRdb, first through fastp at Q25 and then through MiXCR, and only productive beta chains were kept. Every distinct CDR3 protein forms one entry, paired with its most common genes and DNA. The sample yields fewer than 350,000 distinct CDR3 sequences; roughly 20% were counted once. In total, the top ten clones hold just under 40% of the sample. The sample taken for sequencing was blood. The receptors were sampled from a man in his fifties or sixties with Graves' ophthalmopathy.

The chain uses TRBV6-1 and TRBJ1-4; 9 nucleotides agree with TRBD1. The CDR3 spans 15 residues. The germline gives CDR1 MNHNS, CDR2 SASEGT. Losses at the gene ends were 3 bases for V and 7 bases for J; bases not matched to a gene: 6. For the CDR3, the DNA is TGTGCCAGCAGTGATTGGACAGGGGTTGGTGAAAAACTGTTTTTT. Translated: CASSDWTGVGEKLFF.

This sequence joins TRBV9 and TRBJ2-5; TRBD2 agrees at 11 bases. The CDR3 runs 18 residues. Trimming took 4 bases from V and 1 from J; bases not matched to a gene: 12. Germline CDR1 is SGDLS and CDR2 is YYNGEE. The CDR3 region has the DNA TGTGCCAGCAGCAGAGGGACTAGCGGACTGACATTCCAAGAGACCCAGTACTTC. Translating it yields CASSRGTSGLTFQETQYF.

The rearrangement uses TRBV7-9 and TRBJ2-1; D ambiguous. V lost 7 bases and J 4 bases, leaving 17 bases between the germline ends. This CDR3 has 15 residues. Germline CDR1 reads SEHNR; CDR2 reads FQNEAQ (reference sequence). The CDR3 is CASTLTRRIYNEQFF. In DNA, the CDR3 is TGTGCCAGCACCCTCACACGAAGGATTTACAATGAGCAGTTCTTC.

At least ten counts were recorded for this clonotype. CDR3 in amino acids: CASSLPMGGYGKNIQYF. The CDR3 DNA is TGTGCCAGCAGTCTACCGATGGGGGGCTATGGGAAAAACATTCAGTACTTC. This chain connects TRBV28 to TRBJ2-4; D tentatively fits TRBD1 or TRBD2 (6 bases each). The CDR3 contains 17 residues. From germline, CDR1 is MDHEN and CDR2 SYDVKM. The V end was cut by 5 bases, the J end by 4 bases, with 21 bases between. The whole variable domain, remainder taken from reference TRBV28 and TRBJ2-4, is DVKVTQSSRYLVKRTGEKVFLECVQDMDHENMFWYRQDPGLGLRLIYFSYDVKMKEKGDIPEGYSVSREKKERFSLILESASTNQTSMYLCASSLPMGGYGKNIQYFGAGTRLSVL.

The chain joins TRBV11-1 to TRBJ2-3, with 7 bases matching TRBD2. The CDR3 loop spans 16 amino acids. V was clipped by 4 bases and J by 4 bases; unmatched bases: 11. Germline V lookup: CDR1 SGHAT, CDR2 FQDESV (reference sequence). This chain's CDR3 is CASSSWGGLGPDTQYF. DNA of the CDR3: TGTGCCAGCAGCTCTTGGGGAGGACTAGGTCCAGATACGCAGTATTTT.

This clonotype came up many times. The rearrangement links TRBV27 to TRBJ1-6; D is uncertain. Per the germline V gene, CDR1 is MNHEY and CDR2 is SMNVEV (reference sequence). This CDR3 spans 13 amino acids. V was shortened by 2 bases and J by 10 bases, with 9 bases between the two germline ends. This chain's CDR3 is CASSLKARSPLHF. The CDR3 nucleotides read TGTGCCAGCAGTTTAAAAGCCCGGTCACCCCTCCACTTT.

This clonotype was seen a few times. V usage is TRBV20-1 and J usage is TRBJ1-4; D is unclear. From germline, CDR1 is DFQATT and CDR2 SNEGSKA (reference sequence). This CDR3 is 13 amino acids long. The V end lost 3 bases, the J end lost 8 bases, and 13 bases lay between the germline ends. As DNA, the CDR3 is TGCAGTGCTAGTGGGGAGGCCGGCGAAAAACTGTTTTTT. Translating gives CSASGEAGEKLFF.

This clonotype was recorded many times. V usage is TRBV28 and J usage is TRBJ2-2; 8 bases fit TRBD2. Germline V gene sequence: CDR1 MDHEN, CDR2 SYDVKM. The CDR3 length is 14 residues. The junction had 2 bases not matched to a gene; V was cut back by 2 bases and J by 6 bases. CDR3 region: CASSLPGRAGELFF. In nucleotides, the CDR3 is TGTGCCAGCAGTTTACCCGGGAGGGCCGGGGAGCTGTTTTTT.

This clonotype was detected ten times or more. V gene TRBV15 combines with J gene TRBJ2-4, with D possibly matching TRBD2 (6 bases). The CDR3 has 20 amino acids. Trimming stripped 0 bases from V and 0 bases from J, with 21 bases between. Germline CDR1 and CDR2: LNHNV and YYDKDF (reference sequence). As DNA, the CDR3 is TGTGCCACCAGCAGAGATCTGGGGCGACACGGGGGACTAGCCAAAAACATTCAGTACTTC. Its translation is CATSRDLGRHGGLAKNIQYF.

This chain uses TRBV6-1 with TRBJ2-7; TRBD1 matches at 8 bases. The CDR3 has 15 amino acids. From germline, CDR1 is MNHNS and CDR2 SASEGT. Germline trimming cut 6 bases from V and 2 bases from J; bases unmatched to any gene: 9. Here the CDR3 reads CASRERPGGTYEQYF. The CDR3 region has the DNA TGTGCCAGCAGAGAACGTCCAGGGGGCACCTACGAGCAGTACTTC.

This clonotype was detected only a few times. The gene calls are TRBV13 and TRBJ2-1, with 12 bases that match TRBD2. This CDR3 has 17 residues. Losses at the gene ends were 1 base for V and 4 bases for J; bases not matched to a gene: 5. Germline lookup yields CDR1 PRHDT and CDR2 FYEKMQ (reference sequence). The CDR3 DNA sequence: TGTGCCAGCAGCTTAGAGGCTAGCGGGGGGGTTTACAATGAGCAGTTCTTC. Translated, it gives CASSLEASGGVYNEQFF. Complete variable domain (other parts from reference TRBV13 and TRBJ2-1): AAGVIQSPRHLIKEKRETATLKCYPIPRHDTVYWYQQGPGQDPQFLISFYEKMQSDKGSIPDRFSAQQFSDYHSELNMSSLELGDSALYFCASSLEASGGVYNEQFFGPGTRLTVL.

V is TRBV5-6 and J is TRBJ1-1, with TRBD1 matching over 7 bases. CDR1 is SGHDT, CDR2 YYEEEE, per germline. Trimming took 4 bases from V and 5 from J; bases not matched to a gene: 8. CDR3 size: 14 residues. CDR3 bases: TGTGCCAGCAGCGACTACAGGGGAGAAACTGAAGCTTTCTTT. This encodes CASSDYRGETEAFF.

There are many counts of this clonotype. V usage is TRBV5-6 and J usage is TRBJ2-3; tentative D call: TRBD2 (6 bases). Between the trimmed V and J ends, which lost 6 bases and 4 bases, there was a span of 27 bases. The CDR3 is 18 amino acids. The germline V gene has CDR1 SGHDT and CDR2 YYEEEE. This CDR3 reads CASNIGGRRRGRADTQYF. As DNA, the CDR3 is TGTGCCAGCAACATTGGGGGAAGGCGGCGGGGAAGGGCAGATACGCAGTATTTT.

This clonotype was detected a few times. The CDR3 is CASSPRALAGSANTGELFF. Here the CDR3 DNA reads TGTGCCAGCTCACCACGGGCGCTAGCGGGAAGCGCGAACACCGGGGAGCTGTTTTTT. The chain carries TRBV18 and TRBJ2-2, with 9 bases lining up with TRBD2. Germline V CDR1 and CDR2: KGHSH, LQKENI. The CDR3 loop spans 19 amino acids. J was trimmed by 0 bases and V by 1 base; bases with no gene match: 9.

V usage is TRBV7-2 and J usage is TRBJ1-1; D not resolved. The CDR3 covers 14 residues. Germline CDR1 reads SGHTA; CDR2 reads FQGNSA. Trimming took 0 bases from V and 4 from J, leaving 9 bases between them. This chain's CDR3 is CASSLAAGATEAFF. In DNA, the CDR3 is TGTGCCAGCAGCTTAGCAGCGGGAGCCACTGAAGCTTTCTTT.

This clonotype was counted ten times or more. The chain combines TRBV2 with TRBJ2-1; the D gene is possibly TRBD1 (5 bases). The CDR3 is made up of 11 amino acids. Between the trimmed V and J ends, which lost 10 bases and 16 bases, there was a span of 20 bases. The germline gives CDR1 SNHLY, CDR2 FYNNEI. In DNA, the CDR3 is TGTGCCACCCGGAAGGGGCCAAGCGATTTCTTC. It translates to CATRKGPSDFF.

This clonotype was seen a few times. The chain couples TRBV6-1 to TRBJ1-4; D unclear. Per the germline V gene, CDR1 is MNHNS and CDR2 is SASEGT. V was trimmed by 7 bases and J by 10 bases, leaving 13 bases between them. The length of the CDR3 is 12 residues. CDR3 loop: CASTVGGRKLFF. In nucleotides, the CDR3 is TGTGCCAGCACCGTAGGAGGGAGAAAACTGTTTTTT.

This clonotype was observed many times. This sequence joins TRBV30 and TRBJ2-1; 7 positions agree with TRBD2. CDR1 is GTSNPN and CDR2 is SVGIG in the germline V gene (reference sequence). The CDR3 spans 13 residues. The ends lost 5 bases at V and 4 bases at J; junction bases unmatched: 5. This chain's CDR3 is CAWETSRYNEQFF. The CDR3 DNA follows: TGTGCCTGGGAGACTAGCAGATACAATGAGCAGTTCTTC.

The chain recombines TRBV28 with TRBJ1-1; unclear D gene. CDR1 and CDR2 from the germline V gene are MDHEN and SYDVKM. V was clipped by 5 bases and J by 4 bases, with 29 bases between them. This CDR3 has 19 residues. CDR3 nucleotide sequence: TGTGCCAGCAGTCCCCTTTTTTTGAGGGTAGTTCCCACGAGCACTGAAGCTTTCTTT. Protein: CASSPLFLRVVPTSTEAFF. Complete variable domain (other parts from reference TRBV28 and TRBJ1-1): DVKVTQSSRYLVKRTGEKVFLECVQDMDHENMFWYRQDPGLGLRLIYFSYDVKMKEKGDIPEGYSVSREKKERFSLILESASTNQTSMYLCASSPLFLRVVPTSTEAFFGQGTRLTVV.

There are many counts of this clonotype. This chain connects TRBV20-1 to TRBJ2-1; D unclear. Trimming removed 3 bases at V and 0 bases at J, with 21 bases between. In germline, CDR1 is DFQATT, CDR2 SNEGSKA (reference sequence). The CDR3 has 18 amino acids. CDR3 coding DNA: TGCAGTGCTAGCCCAATTTCCAACGGGCCCTCCTCCTACAATGAGCAGTTCTTC. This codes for CSASPISNGPSSYNEQFF.

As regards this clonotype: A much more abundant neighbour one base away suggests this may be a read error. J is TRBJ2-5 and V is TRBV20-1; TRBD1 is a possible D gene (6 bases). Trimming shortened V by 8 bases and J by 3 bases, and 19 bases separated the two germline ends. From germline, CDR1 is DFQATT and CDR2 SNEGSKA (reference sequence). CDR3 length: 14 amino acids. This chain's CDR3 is CSSSRGAREETQYF. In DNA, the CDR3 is TGCAGTTCGAGCAGGGGCGCGAGGGAAGAGACCCAGTACTTC.

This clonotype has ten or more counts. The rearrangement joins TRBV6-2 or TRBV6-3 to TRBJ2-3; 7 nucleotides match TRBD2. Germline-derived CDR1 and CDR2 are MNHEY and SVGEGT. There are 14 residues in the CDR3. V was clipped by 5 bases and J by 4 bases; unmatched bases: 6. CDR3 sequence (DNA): TGTGCCAGCAGTGAGTCGGGAGGCGCAGATACGCAGTATTTT. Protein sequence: CASSESGGADTQYF.

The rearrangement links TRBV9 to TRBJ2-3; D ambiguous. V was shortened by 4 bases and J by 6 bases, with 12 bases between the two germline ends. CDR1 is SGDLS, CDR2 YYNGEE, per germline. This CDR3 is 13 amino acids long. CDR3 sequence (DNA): TGTGCCAGCAGCTCCCTCCCGGCCGATACGCAGTATTTT. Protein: CASSSLPADTQYF.

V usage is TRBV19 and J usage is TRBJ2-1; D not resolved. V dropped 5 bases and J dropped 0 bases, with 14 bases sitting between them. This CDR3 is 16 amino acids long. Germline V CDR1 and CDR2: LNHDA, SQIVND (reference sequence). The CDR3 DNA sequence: TGTGCCAGTAGTCAGACTGGGGTAAGCTCCTACAATGAGCAGTTCTTC. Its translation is CASSQTGVSSYNEQFF.

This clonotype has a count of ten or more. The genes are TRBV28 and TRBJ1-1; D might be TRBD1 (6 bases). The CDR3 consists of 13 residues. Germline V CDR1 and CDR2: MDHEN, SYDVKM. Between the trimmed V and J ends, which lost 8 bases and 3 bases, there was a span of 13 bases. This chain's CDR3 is CASRSQGYTEAFF. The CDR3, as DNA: TGTGCCAGCCGTTCACAGGGTTACACTGAAGCTTTCTTT.

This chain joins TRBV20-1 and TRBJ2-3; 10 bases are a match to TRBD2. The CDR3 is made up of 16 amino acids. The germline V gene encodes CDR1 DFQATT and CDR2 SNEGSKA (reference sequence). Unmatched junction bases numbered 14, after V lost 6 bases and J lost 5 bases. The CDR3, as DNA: TGCAGTGCGAATGAGGGACTAGCGCCAATGGGAGATACGCAGTATTTT. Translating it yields CSANEGLAPMGDTQYF.

The CDR3 here is CASNRPGQGPNQPQHF. The CDR3, as DNA: TGTGCCAGCAACCGTCCGGGACAGGGTCCCAATCAGCCCCAGCATTTT. This chain joins TRBV28 and TRBJ1-5; 9 bases are shared with TRBD1. CDR3 length: 16 residues. After removal of 7 bases from V and 3 bases from J, the junction contained 10 bases not matched to a gene. Germline values: CDR1 MDHEN, CDR2 SYDVKM.

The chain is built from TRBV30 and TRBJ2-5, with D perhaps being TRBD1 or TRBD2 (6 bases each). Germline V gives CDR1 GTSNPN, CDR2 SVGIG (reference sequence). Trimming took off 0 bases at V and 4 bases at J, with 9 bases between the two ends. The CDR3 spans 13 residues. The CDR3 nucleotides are TGTGCCTGGAGTGTACGGGGGCGAGAGACCCAGTACTTC. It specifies CAWSVRGRETQYF.

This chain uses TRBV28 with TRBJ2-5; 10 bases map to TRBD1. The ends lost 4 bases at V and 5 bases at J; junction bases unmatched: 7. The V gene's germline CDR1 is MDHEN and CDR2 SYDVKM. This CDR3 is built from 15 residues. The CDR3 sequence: CASSWRDRGGETQYF. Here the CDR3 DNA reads TGTGCCAGCAGTTGGCGGGACAGGGGAGGGGAGACCCAGTACTTC.

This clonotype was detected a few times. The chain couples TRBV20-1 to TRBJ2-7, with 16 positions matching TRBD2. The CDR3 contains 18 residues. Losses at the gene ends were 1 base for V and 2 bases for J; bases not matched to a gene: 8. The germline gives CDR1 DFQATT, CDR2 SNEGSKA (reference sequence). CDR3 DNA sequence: TGCAGTGCTAGAGCGCTTCCGGGACTAGCGGGAGGGCCCTACGAGCAGTACTTC. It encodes CSARALPGLAGGPYEQYF.